Following are 18 T cell receptor beta chains from one sample sequenced in a study of T cells in Graves' hyperthyroidism and ophthalmopathy. The TCR beta CDR3 regions underwent amplification using RNA transcripts as the source. The primer set for the first-round RT-PCR of the TCR CDR3 was HTBI. TCRdb redid the calling of the multiplex PCR reads with MiXCR, one entry per CDR3 protein. The table has under 300,000 distinct CDR3 sequences, 13% to 15% seen once. The sample taken for sequencing was blood. The receptors here all came from a woman aged 40 to 50 with Graves' hyperthyroidism that later progressed to Graves' ophthalmopathy.

This clonotype was detected ten times or more. The rearrangement joins TRBV2 to TRBJ1-2; tentative D call: TRBD1 (6 bases). Germline V lookup: CDR1 SNHLY, CDR2 FYNNEI. V lost 6 bases and J lost 2, with 16 bases in between. This CDR3 is 15 amino acids long. DNA of the CDR3: TGTGCCAGCAGGGCGGACAGTAGATTAAACTATGGCTACACCTTC. Its protein is CASRADSRLNYGYTF.

There are a few counts of this clonotype. The CDR3 coding sequence is TGTGCCAGCAGGGTCAGGGGGCGGTACGAGCAGTACTTC. It is translated as CASRVRGRYEQYF. The rearrangement links TRBV6-1 to TRBJ2-7, with TRBD1 identical over 8 bases. J gave up 4 bases and V 6 bases, and 5 bases lay outside the gene matches. The CDR3 length is 13 residues. Germline V gene data show CDR1 as MNHNS and CDR2 as SASEGT.

This clonotype has at least ten counts. The chain has TRBV2 and TRBJ2-1, with 8 bases aligning to TRBD2. This CDR3 contains 17 residues. Trimming cost V 6 bases and J 3 bases; bases outside gene matches: 13. Germline CDR1 SNHLY, CDR2 FYNNEI. CDR3 amino acids: CASSKPDSGTYYNEQFF. CDR3 nucleotide sequence: TGTGCCAGCAGCAAGCCCGATAGCGGGACGTACTACAATGAGCAGTTCTTC.

This chain connects TRBV2 to TRBJ2-1, with 9 bases matching TRBD2. The CDR3 spans 17 residues. Losses at the gene ends were 6 bases for V and 0 bases for J; bases not matched to a gene: 9. Germline CDR1 reads SNHLY; CDR2 reads FYNNEI. The CDR3 coding sequence is TGTGCCAGCAGCTGGTCTAGCGGGACATCCTCCTACAATGAGCAGTTCTTC. Encoded protein: CASSWSSGTSSYNEQFF.

About this clonotype itself: This clone may be a read error of a much larger clone one base away. The chain has TRBV4-2 and TRBJ1-4; D is uncertain. The CDR3 runs to 14 residues. Looked up from germline, CDR1 is LGHNA and CDR2 is YNFKEQ. The CDR3 nucleotides are TGTGCCAGAAGCCCGGGGTACGGGAGGGAAAAACTGTTTTTT. Translating gives CARSPGYGREKLFF.

This clonotype was seen ten or more times. This chain's CDR3 is CASSDRGSGFDGTEAFF. In DNA form, the CDR3 reads TGCGCCAGCAGTGATCGGGGGAGTGGGTTTGATGGCACTGAAGCTTTCTTT. This chain uses TRBV10-2 with TRBJ1-1, with D maybe TRBD1 (5 bases). Germline CDR1 reads WSHSY; CDR2 reads SAAADI. This CDR3 spans 17 amino acids. Trimming pared 3 bases from V and 4 bases from J, leaving 21 bases between.

The chain is built from TRBV5-5 and TRBJ2-7; 15 bases line up with TRBD2. CDR1 and CDR2 (germline): SGHKS, YYEKEE (reference sequence). This CDR3 region has 20 residues. The J segment lost 1 base and the V segment lost 4 bases, leaving 15 bases of the junction unmatched. In DNA, the CDR3 is TGTGCCAGCAGCGATGGACTAGCGGGAGGGCCCTTCCAATTGTCCTACGAGCAGTACTTC. Residues: CASSDGLAGGPFQLSYEQYF.

The sample holds many counts of this clonotype. The chain combines TRBV28 with TRBJ2-1, with 8 positions matching TRBD1. CDR1 and CDR2 from the germline V gene are MDHEN and SYDVKM. This CDR3 comprises 16 residues. V lost 4 bases, J lost 9 bases, and 14 bases stayed unmatched. As DNA, the CDR3 is TGTGCCAGCAGTTCCCCTGGGACAGGCACCTACGGTGAGCAGTTCTTC. The encoded protein is CASSSPGTGTYGEQFF.

This clonotype was seen many times. V usage is TRBV2 and J usage is TRBJ2-1; possible D gene TRBD2, 5 bases. V was pared by 8 bases and J by 8 bases, with 16 bases between. CDR3 length equals 13 residues. Germline CDR1 and CDR2: SNHLY and FYNNEI. Here the CDR3 DNA reads TGTGCCAGCGAGACACTAGTTTACTATGAGCAGTTCTTC. It codes for CASETLVYYEQFF.

The gene calls are TRBV9 and TRBJ1-4, with 9 bases lining up with TRBD1. With V trimmed by 4 bases and J by 7 bases, 8 bases remained unmatched. Germline CDR1 SGDLS, CDR2 YYNGEE. The CDR3 covers 15 residues. The CDR3 region is CASSSRQGDLEKLFF. Here the CDR3 DNA reads TGTGCCAGCAGCTCCCGACAGGGGGACCTTGAAAAACTGTTTTTT. Filled out from reference TRBV9 and TRBJ1-4, the complete variable domain reads DSGVTQTPKHLITATGQRVTLRCSPRSGDLSVYWYQQSLDQGLQFLIQYYNGEERAKGNILERFSAQQFPDLHSELNLSSLELGDSALYFCASSSRQGDLEKLFFGSGTQLSVL.

In this sample, this clonotype turned up a few times. The V and J genes are TRBV9 and TRBJ1-1, with a tentative D call TRBD1 (5 bases). CDR1 is SGDLS and CDR2 is YYNGEE in the germline V gene. The CDR3 is 14 amino acids. Trimming cost V 4 bases and J 4 bases, with 14 bases left between them. The CDR3 sequence is CASSRTGPATEAFF. CDR3 in DNA: TGTGCCAGCAGCCGAACAGGTCCGGCCACTGAAGCTTTCTTT. The whole variable domain, filled in from reference TRBV9 and TRBJ1-1, reads DSGVTQTPKHLITATGQRVTLRCSPRSGDLSVYWYQQSLDQGLQFLIQYYNGEERAKGNILERFSAQQFPDLHSELNLSSLELGDSALYFCASSRTGPATEAFFGQGTRLTVV.

This clonotype was detected ten times or more. The chain employs TRBV6-5 and TRBJ2-1, with TRBD2 as a possible D gene (6 bases). CDR1 and CDR2 (germline): MNHEY, SVGAGI. The CDR3 is 16 amino acids. Trimming cost V 2 bases and J 5 bases, with 16 bases left between them. The CDR3 bases are TGTGCCAGCAGTTACGGGGCTAAGCGGGCCGACAATGAGCAGTTCTTC. Its protein product is CASSYGAKRADNEQFF.

This clonotype was seen repeatedly, ten times or more. V and J are TRBV28 and TRBJ2-1, with TRBD2 identical over 11 bases. Germline V gene data show CDR1 as MDHEN and CDR2 as SYDVKM. The CDR3 has 21 residues. Germline trimming cut 2 bases from V and 8 bases from J; bases unmatched to any gene: 23. This CDR3 is CASSLKQGPRKTSGVFDEQFF. The CDR3 region has the DNA TGTGCCAGCAGTTTAAAGCAGGGTCCCCGAAAGACTAGCGGGGTCTTCGATGAGCAGTTCTTC.

This chain uses TRBV18 with TRBJ1-2; 7 bases map to TRBD1. Unmatched junction bases numbered 10, after V lost 4 bases and J lost 5 bases. The CDR3 runs 15 residues. Germline assignment: CDR1 KGHSH and CDR2 LQKENI. Here the CDR3 reads CASSHDRELGYGYTF. The CDR3 bases are TGTGCCAGCTCACACGACAGGGAACTCGGATATGGCTACACCTTC.

The sample holds many counts of this clonotype. CDR3 protein: CASSTDGGYYNEQFF. In nucleotides, the CDR3 is TGTGCCAGCAGTACCGACGGTGGCTACTACAATGAGCAGTTCTTC. The chain joins TRBV12-3 or TRBV12-4 to TRBJ2-1, with D hard to call. The CDR3 covers 15 residues. The V and J ends lost 5 bases and 3 bases respectively, with 14 bases between them.

Worth noting for this clonotype: This may be a read error: a much more frequent sequence differs by one nucleotide. The genes are TRBV5-1 and TRBJ2-2, with 9 positions matching TRBD2. The CDR3 length is 18 residues. Germline V gene data show CDR1 as SGHRS and CDR2 as YFSETQ. The CDR3: CASSLVFLAGTRTGEPFF. The CDR3 coding sequence is TGCGCCAGCAGCTTGGTATTCCTAGCGGGAACTAGGACCGGGGAGCCGTTTTTT.

The J gene is TRBJ2-7, the V gene TRBV5-8; D gene uncertain. Trimming removed 2 bases at V and 3 bases at J, with 9 bases between. Germline values: CDR1 SGHTS, CDR2 YDEGEE. The CDR3 is 13 residues long. Written as DNA, the CDR3 is TGTGCCAGCAGCTTAGGCACGAACTACGAGCAGTACTTC. Amino acids: CASSLGTNYEQYF.

This clonotype was seen many times. Written as DNA, the CDR3 is TGTGCCAGCAGTTTACCAGGGCCGATCACAGATACGCAGTATTTT. Translating it yields CASSLPGPITDTQYF. The chain links TRBV28 to TRBJ2-3; D may be TRBD1 (5 bases). Germline V lookup: CDR1 MDHEN, CDR2 SYDVKM. This CDR3 contains 15 residues. V was clipped by 2 bases and J by 2 bases, with 11 bases between them.